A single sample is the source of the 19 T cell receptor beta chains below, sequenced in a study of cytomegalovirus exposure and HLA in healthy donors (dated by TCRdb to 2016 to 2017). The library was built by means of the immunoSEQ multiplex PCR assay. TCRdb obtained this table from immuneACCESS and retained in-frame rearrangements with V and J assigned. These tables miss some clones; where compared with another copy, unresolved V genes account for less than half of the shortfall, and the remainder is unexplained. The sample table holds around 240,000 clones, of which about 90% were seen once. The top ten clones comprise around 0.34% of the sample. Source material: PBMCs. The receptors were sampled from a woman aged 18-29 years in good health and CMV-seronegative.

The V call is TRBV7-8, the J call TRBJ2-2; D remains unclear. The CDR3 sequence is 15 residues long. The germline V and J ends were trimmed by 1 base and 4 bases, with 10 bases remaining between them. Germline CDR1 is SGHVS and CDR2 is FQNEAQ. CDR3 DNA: TGTGCCAGCAGCTTAGATATGTCGAGCACCGGGGAGCTGTTTTTT. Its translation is CASSLDMSSTGELFF.

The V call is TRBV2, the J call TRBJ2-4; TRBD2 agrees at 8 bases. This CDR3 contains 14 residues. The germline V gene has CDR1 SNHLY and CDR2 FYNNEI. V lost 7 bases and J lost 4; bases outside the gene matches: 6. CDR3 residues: CASTPASGKNIQYF. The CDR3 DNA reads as TGTGCCAGCACCCCGGCTAGCGGGAAAAACATTCAGTACTTC.

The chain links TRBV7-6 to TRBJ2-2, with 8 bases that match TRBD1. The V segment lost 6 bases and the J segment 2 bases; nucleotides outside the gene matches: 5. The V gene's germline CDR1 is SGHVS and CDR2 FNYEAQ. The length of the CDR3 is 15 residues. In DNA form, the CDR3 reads TGTGCCAGCAGTCGGGGACAGGTCAACACCGGGGAGCTGTTTTTT. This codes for CASSRGQVNTGELFF.

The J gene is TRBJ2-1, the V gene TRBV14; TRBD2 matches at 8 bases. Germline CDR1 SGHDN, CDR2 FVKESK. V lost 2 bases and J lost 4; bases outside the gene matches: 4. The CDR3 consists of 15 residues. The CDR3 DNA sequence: TGTGCCAGCAGCCAACTAGCGGGCCCGTACAATGAGCAGTTCTTC. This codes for CASSQLAGPYNEQFF.

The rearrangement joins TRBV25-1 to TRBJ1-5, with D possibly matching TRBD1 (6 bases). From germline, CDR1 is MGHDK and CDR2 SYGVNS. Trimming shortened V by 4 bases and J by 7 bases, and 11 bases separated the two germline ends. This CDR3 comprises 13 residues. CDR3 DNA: TGTGCCAGCAGTGGCCTGGGGGCCCAGCCCCAGCATTTT. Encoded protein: CASSGLGAQPQHF. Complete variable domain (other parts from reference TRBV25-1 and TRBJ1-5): EADIYQTPRYLVIGTGKKITLECSQTMGHDKMYWYQQDPGMELHLIHYSYGVNSTEKGDLSSESTVSRIRTEHFPLTLESARPSHTSQYLCASSGLGAQPQHFGDGTRLSIL.

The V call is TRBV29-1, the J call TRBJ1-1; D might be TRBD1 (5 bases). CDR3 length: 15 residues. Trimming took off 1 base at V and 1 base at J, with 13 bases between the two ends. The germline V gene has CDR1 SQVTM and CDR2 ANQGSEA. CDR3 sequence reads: CSVEGILGGNTEAFF. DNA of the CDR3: TGCAGCGTTGAAGGCATATTGGGGGGGAACACTGAAGCTTTCTTT.

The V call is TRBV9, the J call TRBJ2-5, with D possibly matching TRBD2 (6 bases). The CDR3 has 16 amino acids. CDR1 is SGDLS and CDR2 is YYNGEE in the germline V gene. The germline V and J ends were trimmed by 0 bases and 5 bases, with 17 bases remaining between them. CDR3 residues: CASSVGHIGGRETQYF. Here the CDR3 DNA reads TGTGCCAGCAGCGTAGGACACATAGGAGGGAGGGAGACCCAGTACTTC.

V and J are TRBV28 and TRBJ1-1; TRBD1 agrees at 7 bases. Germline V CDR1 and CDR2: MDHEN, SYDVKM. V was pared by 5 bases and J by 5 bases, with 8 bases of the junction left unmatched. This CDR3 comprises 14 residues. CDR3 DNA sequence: TGTGCCAGCAGTGCCCCGACAGGGCAGACTGAAGCTTTCTTT. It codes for CASSAPTGQTEAFF.

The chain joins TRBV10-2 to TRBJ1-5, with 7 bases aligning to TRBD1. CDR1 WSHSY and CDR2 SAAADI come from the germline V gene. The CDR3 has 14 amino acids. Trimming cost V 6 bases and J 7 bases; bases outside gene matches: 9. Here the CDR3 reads CASSPDRENQPQHF. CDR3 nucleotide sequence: TGCGCCAGCAGCCCCGACAGGGAAAACCAGCCCCAGCATTTT.

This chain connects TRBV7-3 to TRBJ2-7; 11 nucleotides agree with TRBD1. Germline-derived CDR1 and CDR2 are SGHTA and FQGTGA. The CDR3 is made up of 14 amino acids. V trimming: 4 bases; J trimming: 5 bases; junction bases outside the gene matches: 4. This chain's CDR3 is CASSSGQGANEQYF. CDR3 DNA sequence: TGTGCCAGCAGCTCCGGACAGGGGGCCAACGAGCAGTACTTC.

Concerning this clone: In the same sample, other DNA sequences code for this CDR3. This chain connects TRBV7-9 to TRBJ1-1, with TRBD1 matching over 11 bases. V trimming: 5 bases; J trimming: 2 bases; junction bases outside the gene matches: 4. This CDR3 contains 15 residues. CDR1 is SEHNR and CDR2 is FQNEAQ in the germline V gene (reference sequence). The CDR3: CASSPRTGGNTEAFF. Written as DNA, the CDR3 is TGTGCCAGCAGCCCTAGGACAGGGGGCAACACTGAAGCTTTCTTT.

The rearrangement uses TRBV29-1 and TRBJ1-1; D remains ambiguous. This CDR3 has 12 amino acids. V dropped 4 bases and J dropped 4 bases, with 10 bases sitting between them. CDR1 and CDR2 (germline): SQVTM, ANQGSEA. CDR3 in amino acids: CSVGFRITEAFF. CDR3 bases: TGCAGCGTTGGATTTAGAATCACTGAAGCTTTCTTT.

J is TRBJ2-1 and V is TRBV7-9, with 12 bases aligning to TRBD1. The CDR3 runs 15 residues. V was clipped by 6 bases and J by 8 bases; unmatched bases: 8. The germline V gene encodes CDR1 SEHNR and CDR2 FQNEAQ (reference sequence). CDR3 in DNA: TGTGCCAGCAGACAGGGAGGGACAGGGGGCGATGAGCAGTTCTTC. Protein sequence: CASRQGGTGGDEQFF.

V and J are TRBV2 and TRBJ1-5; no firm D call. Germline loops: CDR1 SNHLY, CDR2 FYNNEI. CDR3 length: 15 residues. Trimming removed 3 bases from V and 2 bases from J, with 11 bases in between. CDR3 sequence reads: CASSEFLGGNQPQHF. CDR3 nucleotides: TGTGCCAGCAGTGAGTTTCTGGGAGGCAATCAGCCCCAGCATTTT.

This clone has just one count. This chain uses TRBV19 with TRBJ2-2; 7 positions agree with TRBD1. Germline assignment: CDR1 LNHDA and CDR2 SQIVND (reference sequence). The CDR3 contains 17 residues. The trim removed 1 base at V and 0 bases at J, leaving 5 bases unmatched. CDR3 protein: CASSIATGASNTGELFF. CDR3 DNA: TGTGCCAGTAGTATAGCCACAGGGGCCTCGAACACCGGGGAGCTGTTTTTT.

The CDR3 sequence: CASSQTSILAVSEQYV. The DNA for the CDR3 is TGCGCCAGCAGTCAAACTTCTATTCTAGCGGTATCCGAGCAGTACGTC. This chain uses TRBV23-1 with TRBJ2-7; TRBD2 agrees at 7 bases. TRBV23-1 belongs to the ORF category, with a function that is uncertain. V lost 2 bases to trimming and J lost 6 bases; unmatched junction nucleotides: 13. This CDR3 is built from 16 residues.

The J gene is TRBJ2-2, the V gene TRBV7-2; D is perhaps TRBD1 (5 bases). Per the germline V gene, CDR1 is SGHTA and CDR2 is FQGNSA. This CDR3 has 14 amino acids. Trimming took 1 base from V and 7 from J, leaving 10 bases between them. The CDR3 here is CASSLEGNGGELFF. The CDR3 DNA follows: TGTGCCAGCAGCTTAGAGGGGAACGGCGGGGAGCTGTTTTTT.

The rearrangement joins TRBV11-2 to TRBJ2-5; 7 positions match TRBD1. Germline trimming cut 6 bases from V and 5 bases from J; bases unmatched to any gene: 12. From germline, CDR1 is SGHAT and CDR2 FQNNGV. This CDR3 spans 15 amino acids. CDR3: CASSSITGAGETQYF. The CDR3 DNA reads TGTGCCAGCAGTTCTATTACAGGGGCTGGGGAGACCCAGTACTTC. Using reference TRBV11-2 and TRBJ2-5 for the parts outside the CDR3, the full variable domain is EAGVAQSPRYKIIEKRQSVAFWCNPISGHATLYWYQQILGQGPKLLIQFQNNGVVDDSQLPKDRFSAERLKGVDSTLKIQPAKLEDSAVYLCASSSITGAGETQYFGPGTRLLVL.

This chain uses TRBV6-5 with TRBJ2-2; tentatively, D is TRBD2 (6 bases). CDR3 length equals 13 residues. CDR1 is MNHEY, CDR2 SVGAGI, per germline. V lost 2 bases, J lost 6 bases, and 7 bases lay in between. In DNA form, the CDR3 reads TGTGCCAGCAGTTACAGGGAGGCCGGGGAGCTGTTTTTT. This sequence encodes CASSYREAGELFF.